The TCR beta chain described here comes from a study of T cell responses to AZD1222 COVID-19 vaccine (dated by TCRdb to the early 2020s). Regarding the complete study: TCR sequencing covered about 230 trial participants: 200 to 220 given two doses of AZD1222 and about 26 given two doses of MenACWY control vaccine. Enrollment into the trials was organized by age into subgroups of 18-55, 56-69 and 70-plus years, and those subgroups contained approximately 160, 26 and 62 TCR-sequenced participants, respectively. Points the paper makes about the study in general: No day 14 peak-response samples were available, so repertoires were characterized only after the peak T cell response. CD4 TCRs associated with the vaccine covered the entire spike protein, and the dominant responses were in regions 160-218 and 743-854. After two AZD1222 doses, spike-specific TCR breadth and depth were significantly higher than at day 0 and than in MenACWY recipients. Reportedly, almost half of the unique spike-specific TCRs recognized epitopes lying outside the regions that are mutated in the B.1.351 and B.1.1.7 variants. Participants were mostly white British and included more females than males, and it was suggested by the authors that clonal diversity may have been underestimated. The 56-69-year group was small, and its depth increase did not reach significance, likely because of low power. Conclusions about previously exposed vaccinees are limited because only six or seven AZD1222 recipients were SARS-CoV-2 seropositive at baseline.

The time point label for this specimen denotes: about 28 days (+/-7) after the second vaccine dose. AZD1222 recipients whose second dose came at about 4 weeks and those whose second dose came at about 12 weeks were combined into one group, since spike-specific TCR depth and breadth did not differ between the two schedules. Samples from vaccinated people were obtained from the UK trials COV001 and COV002, which included a single-blind randomized controlled phase 2/3 trial of AZD1222 (ChAdOx1 nCoV-19) in healthy adults. For TCRbeta chain sequencing, PBMC samples from trial participants were taken at day 0 and at day 28 after the second dose. Reading from cysteine to phenylalanine, the CDR3 counts 16 amino acids. The DNA shown is the 48-base CDR3, in frame from base 1. CDR1 and CDR2, per the germline V gene, are SGHNT and YENEEA. Clipping removes 0 bases from V and 0 bases from J, with 4 as the unmatched junction base count.

The CDR3 regions of human TCRbeta chains were analyzed by immunosequencing. The original pipeline was this. TCRs in the repertoires were compared against a reference library of SARS-CoV-2-specific TCRs that had been generated with the MIRA antigen-specificity platform. Breadth meant the fraction of unique TCRs that were SARS-CoV-2-associated, whereas depth meant the fraction of total T cells that were SARS-CoV-2-associated. Using the MIRA data, each spike-specific TCR was assigned both to the spike region to which the TCR was reactive and to a CD4 or CD8 class. Log10-transformed breadth and depth values were compared by one-way ANOVA with Sidak's multiple comparisons tests. TCRdb took this table from immuneACCESS and kept in-frame rearrangements with V and J called. Such tables lack part of the clones; where checked against another copy, unresolved V genes explain under half of the gap, and the rest is unexplained. V, J and clone size derive from that table, while D and trimming were established from the DNA sequence. Counted in this sample were roughly 180,000 clones; just over 90% of them appeared once. The ten largest clones take up roughly 1.7% of the sample.

This clone was observed a single time. No cognate antigen has been identified for it. Base qualities are not recorded, but no much larger clone differs from it by a single base. The material sequenced was peripheral blood, taken 28 days after the second AZD1222 dose. The V and J segments used are TRBV11-3 and TRBJ1-2; 7 nucleotides in the junction match TRBD1. This sequence originates from an adult who received the AZD1222 COVID-19 vaccine. CDR3 sequence: CASSLEPQGTNYGYTF. The bases are TGTGCCAGCAGCTTAGAGCCACAGGGGACTAACTATGGCTACACCTTC.